This is a list of T cell receptor beta chains from one sample in a study of cytomegalovirus exposure and HLA in healthy donors. TCRdb's table, derived via immunoSEQ multiplex PCR, lists solely in-frame clones and lacks some. The sample includes approximately 280,000 clones, around nine tenths seen only once; the top ten take approximately 0.95%. Sequencing was performed on PBMCs. The receptors here all came from a woman aged 18 to 35 in good health and CMV-seronegative. CDR3s include the opening cysteine and the closing phenylalanine or tryptophan. Fields, in order: D gene, V gene, J gene, clone size, CDR3 protein, CDR3 DNA. The D gene is left open where the match is weak. Expanded clones are given a class, and other clones once, few, many or no size at all.

d_call: TRBD1; v_call: TRBV28; j_call: TRBJ1-2; clone_size: -; cdr3_aa: CASSLSGQGYLGYTF; cdr3_nt: TGTGCCAGCAGTTTATCGGGACAGGGGTATCTTGGCTACACCTTC
d_call: TRBD2; v_call: TRBV2; j_call: TRBJ2-2; clone_size: once; cdr3_aa: CASSLAGGNGELFF; cdr3_nt: TGTGCCAGCAGCCTAGCGGGAGGGAACGGGGAGCTGTTTTTT
d_call: -; v_call: TRBV19; j_call: TRBJ1-5; clone_size: -; cdr3_aa: CASSPDRRGQPQHF; cdr3_nt: TGTGCCAGTAGTCCCGATCGGCGCGGACAGCCCCAGCATTTT
d_call: TRBD2; v_call: TRBV27; j_call: TRBJ2-7; clone_size: -; cdr3_aa: CASSLLGGVYEQYF; cdr3_nt: TGTGCCAGCAGTTTATTGGGGGGGGTCTACGAGCAGTACTTC
d_call: -; v_call: TRBV18; j_call: TRBJ2-1; clone_size: once; cdr3_aa: CASSLIRHIRIEGRDNEQFF; cdr3_nt: TGTGCCAGCTCACTTATACGGCACATCAGGATTGAGGGAAGGGACAATGAGCAGTTCTTC
d_call: -; v_call: TRBV4-1; j_call: TRBJ1-6; clone_size: -; cdr3_aa: CASSQMPAVNSPLHF; cdr3_nt: TGCGCCAGCAGCCAAATGCCCGCAGTCAATTCACCCCTCCACTTT
d_call: TRBD2; v_call: TRBV7-2; j_call: TRBJ2-7; clone_size: -; cdr3_aa: CASSLDPGGAYEQYF; cdr3_nt: TGTGCCAGCAGCTTAGATCCGGGGGGGGCCTACGAGCAGTACTTC
d_call: -; v_call: TRBV14; j_call: TRBJ2-1; clone_size: -; cdr3_aa: CASSPAWRGPNNEQFF; cdr3_nt: TGTGCCAGCAGCCCTGCATGGAGGGGGCCCAACAATGAGCAGTTCTTC
d_call: TRBD1; v_call: TRBV25-1; j_call: TRBJ2-6; clone_size: once; cdr3_aa: CASSVGQGSANVLTF; cdr3_nt: TGTGCCAGCAGTGTAGGACAGGGGTCGGCCAACGTCCTGACTTTC
d_call: TRBD1; v_call: TRBV27; j_call: TRBJ1-1; clone_size: -; cdr3_aa: CASKPPRGLVNTEAFF; cdr3_nt: TGTGCCAGCAAACCTCCCAGGGGGCTGGTGAACACTGAAGCTTTCTTT
d_call: -; v_call: TRBV28; j_call: TRBJ2-1; clone_size: -; cdr3_aa: CASSLQGPYNEQFF; cdr3_nt: TGTGCCAGCAGTTTGCAGGGCCCATACAATGAGCAGTTCTTC
d_call: TRBD1; v_call: TRBV9; j_call: TRBJ1-2; clone_size: -; cdr3_aa: CASKQGVVYTF; cdr3_nt: TGTGCCAGCAAACAGGGGGTAGTCTACACCTTC
d_call: TRBD1; v_call: TRBV5-1; j_call: TRBJ1-4; clone_size: -; cdr3_aa: CASSSGQGNHLANEKLFF; cdr3_nt: TGCGCCAGCAGCTCCGGACAGGGCAACCACCTGGCTAATGAAAAACTGTTTTTT
d_call: TRBD1; v_call: TRBV7-3; j_call: TRBJ2-7; clone_size: -; cdr3_aa: CASSLSSWGQIDYEQYF; cdr3_nt: TGTGCCAGCAGCTTAAGTTCTTGGGGACAGATCGACTACGAGCAGTACTTC
d_call: TRBD2; v_call: TRBV11-3; j_call: TRBJ2-1; clone_size: -; cdr3_aa: CASSTSGSQGNEQFF; cdr3_nt: TGTGCCAGCAGCACTAGCGGGAGCCAAGGGAATGAGCAGTTCTTC
d_call: TRBD2; v_call: TRBV15; j_call: TRBJ2-5; clone_size: few; cdr3_aa: CATSRVTSGKETQYF; cdr3_nt: TGTGCCACCAGCAGAGTTACTAGCGGTAAAGAGACCCAGTACTTC
d_call: -; v_call: TRBV9; j_call: TRBJ2-7; clone_size: few; cdr3_aa: CASSAETGPRAEQYF; cdr3_nt: TGTGCCAGCAGCGCAGAAACAGGTCCACGGGCCGAGCAGTACTTC
d_call: -; v_call: TRBV5-4; j_call: TRBJ2-7; clone_size: -; cdr3_aa: CASSLDPPLSYEQYF; cdr3_nt: TGTGCCAGCAGCTTGGATCCTCCCCTATCCTACGAGCAGTACTTC
d_call: TRBD1; v_call: TRBV25-1; j_call: TRBJ1-2; clone_size: -; cdr3_aa: CASSGYGQGYGYTF; cdr3_nt: TGTGCCAGCAGTGGATACGGACAGGGGTATGGCTACACCTTC
d_call: TRBD2; v_call: TRBV11-2; j_call: TRBJ2-1; clone_size: -; cdr3_aa: CASSLDRTSSYNEQFF; cdr3_nt: TGTGCCAGCAGCCTAGACCGGACTAGCAGCTACAATGAGCAGTTCTTC
d_call: TRBD1; v_call: TRBV5-1; j_call: TRBJ1-2; clone_size: -; cdr3_aa: CASSASGGARIDGYTF; cdr3_nt: TGCGCCAGCAGCGCCTCAGGGGGCGCTAGGATAGATGGCTACACCTTC
d_call: -; v_call: TRBV7-8; j_call: TRBJ1-1; clone_size: -; cdr3_aa: CASSPGTFNTEAFF; cdr3_nt: TGTGCCAGCAGCCCAGGGACATTCAACACTGAAGCTTTCTTT
d_call: TRBD1; v_call: TRBV2; j_call: TRBJ1-1; clone_size: -; cdr3_aa: CASLPGQGTEAFF; cdr3_nt: TGTGCCAGTCTACCGGGACAGGGTACTGAAGCTTTCTTT
d_call: -; v_call: TRBV30; j_call: TRBJ2-2; clone_size: -; cdr3_aa: CAWRDDSLNTGELFF; cdr3_nt: TGTGCCTGGAGAGATGACAGCCTGAACACCGGGGAGCTGTTTTTT
d_call: TRBD1; v_call: TRBV28; j_call: TRBJ2-6; clone_size: -; cdr3_aa: CASNKIGQGVAGANVLTF; cdr3_nt: TGTGCCAGCAATAAAATCGGACAGGGAGTAGCTGGGGCCAACGTCCTGACTTTC
d_call: -; v_call: TRBV28; j_call: TRBJ1-5; clone_size: once; cdr3_aa: CASSLRTGNQPQHF; cdr3_nt: TGTGCCAGCAGTCTCCGGACTGGCAATCAGCCCCAGCATTTT
d_call: -; v_call: TRBV28; j_call: TRBJ2-7; clone_size: -; cdr3_aa: CASRPAGDTYEQYF; cdr3_nt: TGTGCCAGCAGGCCTGCGGGGGACACCTACGAGCAGTACTTC
d_call: -; v_call: TRBV14; j_call: TRBJ2-7; clone_size: -; cdr3_aa: CASSYGLASYEQYF; cdr3_nt: TGTGCCAGCAGCTACGGACTTGCCTCCTACGAGCAGTACTTC
d_call: TRBD1; v_call: TRBV28; j_call: TRBJ1-2; clone_size: -; cdr3_aa: CASSLTGVNYGYTF; cdr3_nt: TGTGCCAGCAGTCTAACAGGGGTCAACTATGGCTACACCTTC
d_call: -; v_call: TRBV6-5; j_call: TRBJ2-1; clone_size: -; cdr3_aa: CASSSPGQGGRGQFF; cdr3_nt: TGTGCCAGCAGTTCACCGGGGCAGGGAGGTCGCGGGCAGTTCTTC
d_call: -; v_call: TRBV5-1; j_call: TRBJ1-2; clone_size: few; cdr3_aa: CASSFSPGGYTF; cdr3_nt: TGCGCCAGCAGCTTCTCCCCAGGTGGCTACACCTTC
d_call: -; v_call: TRBV15; j_call: TRBJ2-1; clone_size: -; cdr3_aa: CATSSGGSSYNEQFF; cdr3_nt: TGTGCCACCAGCAGCGGGGGTAGCTCCTACAATGAGCAGTTCTTC
d_call: TRBD2; v_call: TRBV11-2; j_call: TRBJ2-2; clone_size: -; cdr3_aa: CASSFTLAGGPHGELFF; cdr3_nt: TGTGCCAGCAGCTTCACACTAGCGGGAGGGCCTCACGGGGAGCTGTTTTTT
d_call: TRBD1; v_call: TRBV19; j_call: TRBJ2-1; clone_size: -; cdr3_aa: CASSMTGTNEQFF; cdr3_nt: TGTGCCAGTAGCATGACAGGGACCAATGAGCAGTTCTTC
d_call: -; v_call: TRBV28; j_call: TRBJ1-1; clone_size: -; cdr3_aa: CASSLQGMNTEAFF; cdr3_nt: TGTGCCAGCAGTTTACAGGGGATGAACACTGAAGCTTTCTTT
d_call: TRBD1; v_call: TRBV5-1; j_call: TRBJ2-5; clone_size: -; cdr3_aa: CASSLGSGGRETQYF; cdr3_nt: TGCGCCAGCAGCTTGGGTTCAGGGGGCAGGGAGACCCAGTACTTC
d_call: -; v_call: TRBV6-5; j_call: TRBJ1-2; clone_size: -; cdr3_aa: CASSYSGGYGYTF; cdr3_nt: TGTGCCAGCAGTTACTCGGGGGGCTATGGCTACACCTTC
d_call: TRBD2; v_call: TRBV15; j_call: TRBJ2-7; clone_size: few; cdr3_aa: CATSRGLAGAYEQYF; cdr3_nt: TGTGCCACCAGCAGGGGACTAGCGGGAGCGTACGAGCAGTACTTC
d_call: -; v_call: TRBV5-8; j_call: TRBJ1-2; clone_size: -; cdr3_aa: CASSLSSLPYGYTF; cdr3_nt: TGTGCCAGCAGCCTATCTTCCCTGCCCTATGGCTACACCTTC
d_call: -; v_call: TRBV7-2; j_call: TRBJ2-1; clone_size: -; cdr3_aa: CASSLGRSDNEQFF; cdr3_nt: TGTGCCAGCAGCTTAGGGCGGTCAGACAATGAGCAGTTCTTC
d_call: TRBD1; v_call: TRBV6-4; j_call: TRBJ1-1; clone_size: once; cdr3_aa: CASSDYLNRGWGNTEAFF; cdr3_nt: TGTGCCAGCAGTGACTACCTAAACAGGGGATGGGGGAACACTGAAGCTTTCTTT
d_call: -; v_call: TRBV19; j_call: TRBJ2-7; clone_size: -; cdr3_aa: CASSIGTGTYEQYF; cdr3_nt: TGTGCCAGTAGTATAGGAACAGGAACCTACGAGCAGTACTTC
d_call: TRBD1; v_call: TRBV28; j_call: TRBJ2-7; clone_size: -; cdr3_aa: CASSLRDRAYEQYF; cdr3_nt: TGTGCCAGCAGTTTAAGGGACAGGGCCTACGAGCAGTACTTC
d_call: -; v_call: TRBV7-2; j_call: TRBJ2-7; clone_size: -; cdr3_aa: CASSPRYEQYF; cdr3_nt: TGTGCCAGCAGCCCGCGGTACGAGCAGTACTTC
d_call: TRBD2; v_call: TRBV9; j_call: TRBJ2-7; clone_size: -; cdr3_aa: CASSVEAGLAGVMTHEQYF; cdr3_nt: TGTGCCAGCAGCGTAGAGGCGGGACTAGCGGGAGTCATGACCCACGAGCAGTACTTC
d_call: TRBD1; v_call: TRBV6-5; j_call: TRBJ2-1; clone_size: -; cdr3_aa: CASSADRVQFF; cdr3_nt: TGTGCCAGCAGCGCCGACAGGGTGCAGTTCTTC
d_call: TRBD1; v_call: TRBV27; j_call: TRBJ2-1; clone_size: -; cdr3_aa: CASSLSWYGQGARGEQFF; cdr3_nt: TGTGCCAGCAGTTTATCGTGGTACGGGCAGGGGGCGCGCGGTGAGCAGTTCTTC
d_call: TRBD1; v_call: TRBV5-6; j_call: TRBJ1-2; clone_size: -; cdr3_aa: CASSPDRGFNYGYTF; cdr3_nt: TGTGCCAGCAGCCCTGACAGGGGGTTCAACTATGGCTACACCTTC
d_call: -; v_call: TRBV9; j_call: TRBJ2-5; clone_size: -; cdr3_aa: CASSVAPGTQETQYF; cdr3_nt: TGTGCCAGCAGCGTAGCGCCGGGAACCCAAGAGACCCAGTACTTC
d_call: -; v_call: TRBV27; j_call: TRBJ1-2; clone_size: few; cdr3_aa: CASSLWEGGGYTF; cdr3_nt: TGTGCCAGCAGTTTATGGGAGGGTGGAGGCTACACCTTC
d_call: -; v_call: TRBV6-1; j_call: TRBJ2-1; clone_size: -; cdr3_aa: CASSESGHTYNEQFF; cdr3_nt: TGTGCCAGCAGTGAGTCAGGACATACCTACAATGAGCAGTTCTTC